Each of the 27 T cell receptor beta chains below was sequenced from the same sample in a study of cytomegalovirus exposure and HLA in healthy donors. PCR was performed using 60 Vbeta and 13 Jbeta primers. Some clones are missing from TCRdb's copy, which holds only in-frame ones; the method was immunoSEQ multiplex PCR. The data hold about 120,000 clones, with 70% to 80% observed a single time. Material for sequencing was PBMCs. The receptors stem from a woman aged 18-29 years in good health and CMV-seronegative.

The chain has TRBV2 and TRBJ2-1; the match to TRBD2 covers 8 bases. CDR3 length equals 18 residues. Germline lookup yields CDR1 SNHLY and CDR2 FYNNEI. Trimming at V came to 1 base and at J to 4 bases, leaving 12 bases not matched to a gene. The CDR3 coding sequence is TGTGCCAGCAGTGAAGTCAGTGTGGCGGGGGGAGGGTACAATGAGCAGTTCTTC. Its translation is CASSEVSVAGGGYNEQFF. Combining the CDR3 with reference TRBV2 and TRBJ2-1 gives the whole variable domain EPEVTQTPSHQVTQMGQEVILRCVPISNHLYFYWYRQILGQKVEFLVSFYNNEISEKSEIFDDQFSVERPDGSNFTLKIRSTKLEDSAMYFCASSEVSVAGGGYNEQFFGPGTRLTVL.

This chain links TRBV30 with TRBJ2-3; 8 bases align to TRBD2. The CDR3 is made up of 15 amino acids. The ends lost 2 bases at V and 1 base at J; junction bases unmatched: 5. Looked up from germline, CDR1 is GTSNPN and CDR2 is SVGIG (reference sequence). The CDR3 DNA follows: TGTGCCTGGAGTCCCGGGGGGGCTCGCACAGATACGCAGTATTTT. As protein: CAWSPGGARTDTQYF.

The J gene is TRBJ2-7, the V gene TRBV27, with a weak D call TRBD2 (5 bases). Trimming stripped 0 bases from V and 7 bases from J, with 19 bases between. Germline V gene data show CDR1 as MNHEY and CDR2 as SMNVEV (reference sequence). The CDR3 consists of 16 residues. The CDR3 protein is CASSLSKPYSGVEQYF. In DNA, the CDR3 is TGTGCCAGCAGTTTATCGAAACCCTACTCCGGGGTGGAGCAGTACTTC.

The chain combines TRBV13 with TRBJ2-5, with 7 bases identical to TRBD1. Germline values: CDR1 PRHDT, CDR2 FYEKMQ (reference sequence). After removal of 4 bases from V and 4 bases from J, the junction contained 6 bases not matched to a gene. The CDR3 loop spans 14 amino acids. In DNA form, the CDR3 reads TGTGCCAGCAGCTCGGCAGGGGGAGCAGAGACCCAGTACTTC. Its translation: CASSSAGGAETQYF.

This clone has more than one count but fewer than ten. The gene calls are TRBV7-9 and TRBJ1-2; unclear D gene. This CDR3 region has 13 residues. Germline assignment: CDR1 SEHNR and CDR2 FQNEAQ (reference sequence). Trimming removed 5 bases at V and 13 bases at J, with 20 bases between. The CDR3 bases are TGTGCCAGCAGCCAGGTTGAGGGCCCCGCGAGCACCTTC. This codes for CASSQVEGPASTF.

The chain joins TRBV2 to TRBJ2-7; the match to TRBD1 covers 7 bases. V gave up 4 bases and J gave up 1 base; unmatched junction bases: 1. The CDR3 is made up of 13 amino acids. Per germline, CDR1 SNHLY and CDR2 FYNNEI. CDR3 loop: CASSGDRSYEQYF. The CDR3 DNA follows: TGTGCCAGCAGTGGGGACAGATCCTACGAGCAGTACTTC. The full variable domain, in which reference TRBV2 and TRBJ2-7 provide the parts outside the CDR3, is EPEVTQTPSHQVTQMGQEVILRCVPISNHLYFYWYRQILGQKVEFLVSFYNNEISEKSEIFDDQFSVERPDGSNFTLKIRSTKLEDSAMYFCASSGDRSYEQYFGPGTRLTVT.

The genes are TRBV9 and TRBJ1-2; D gene unclear. Deletions cut 2 bases from V and 0 bases from J, with 5 bases between. CDR3 length: 13 amino acids. Germline V gives CDR1 SGDLS, CDR2 YYNGEE. CDR3 in amino acids: CASSVSANYGYTF. CDR3 in DNA: TGTGCCAGCAGCGTGTCCGCTAACTATGGCTACACCTTC.

The J gene is TRBJ1-3, the V gene TRBV9; the match to TRBD1 covers 9 bases. The CDR3 is made up of 17 amino acids. After removal of 3 bases from V and 3 bases from J, the junction contained 10 bases not matched to a gene. Looked up from germline, CDR1 is SGDLS and CDR2 is YYNGEE. The CDR3 is CASSAETTGGVGNTIYF. The CDR3 DNA is TGTGCCAGCAGCGCAGAGACTACAGGGGGCGTTGGAAACACCATATATTTT.

The rearrangement uses TRBV14 and TRBJ1-2, with 8 nucleotides matching TRBD1. Per germline, CDR1 SGHDN and CDR2 FVKESK. The CDR3 extends over 16 amino acids. With V trimmed by 1 base and J by 0 bases, 4 bases remained unmatched. CDR3 DNA: TGTGCCAGCAGCCAAGGACAGGGGCCCTCTAACTATGGCTACACCTTC. This translates into CASSQGQGPSNYGYTF.

This clone was seen a handful of times. This rearrangement joins TRBV4-1 to TRBJ1-2, with D uncertain. The CDR3 runs 13 residues. V was shortened by 1 base and J by 8 bases, with 11 bases between the two germline ends. Germline lookup yields CDR1 MGHRA and CDR2 YSYEKL. The CDR3 DNA sequence: TGCGCCAGCAGCCAAGGGAGACCGTTAGGCTACACCTTC. Amino acids: CASSQGRPLGYTF.

The CDR3: CATSRFTGGNSPLHF. The DNA of the CDR3 is TGTGCCACCAGCAGATTCACAGGGGGTAATTCACCCCTCCACTTT. V and J are TRBV15 and TRBJ1-6; the match to TRBD1 covers 8 bases. Trimming cost V 2 bases and J 6 bases; bases outside gene matches: 3. The germline V gene encodes CDR1 LNHNV and CDR2 YYDKDF (reference sequence). The CDR3 consists of 15 residues.

The chain couples TRBV5-8 to TRBJ1-4, with D possibly being TRBD1 (6 bases). From germline, CDR1 is SGHTS and CDR2 YDEGEE. The germline V and J ends were trimmed by 4 bases and 8 bases, with 27 bases remaining between them. The CDR3 contains 18 residues. In DNA form, the CDR3 reads TGTGCCAGCAGCCTCCGGGTACAAAGGGGGATCTTGGGGGAAAAACTGTTTTTT. Its protein product is CASSLRVQRGILGEKLFF.

CDR3: CASSLEGRSYEQYF. DNA for the CDR3: TGTGCCAGCAGCTTAGAGGGGAGGTCCTACGAGCAGTACTTC. This chain joins TRBV7-9 and TRBJ2-7; D possibly corresponds to TRBD2 (6 bases). V was clipped by 1 base and J by 1 base, with 8 bases between them. Germline CDR1 reads SEHNR; CDR2 reads FQNEAQ (reference sequence). CDR3 length equals 14 residues.

The V and J genes are TRBV6-1 and TRBJ1-3; D uncertain. This CDR3 is built from 14 residues. The V and J ends lost 4 bases and 0 bases respectively, with 7 bases between them. CDR1 MNHNS and CDR2 SASEGT come from the germline V gene. CDR3 sequence: CASSGFSSGNTIYF. DNA for the CDR3: TGTGCCAGCAGTGGCTTCAGCTCTGGAAACACCATATATTTT.

J is TRBJ2-5 and V is TRBV5-1, with D unresolved. The germline gives CDR1 SGHRS, CDR2 YFSETQ. Trimming pared 2 bases from V and 2 bases from J, leaving 4 bases between. The CDR3 runs to 12 residues. CDR3 nucleotide sequence: TGCGCCAGCAGCTTAATACAAGAGACCCAGTACTTC. Residues: CASSLIQETQYF.

V usage is TRBV10-3 and J usage is TRBJ1-5, with D maybe TRBD1 (6 bases). The CDR3 consists of 17 residues. Between the trimmed V and J ends, which lost 0 bases and 0 bases, there was a span of 12 bases. Germline V gene data show CDR1 as ENHRY and CDR2 as SYGVKD. The CDR3 loop reads CAISESSTGISNQPQHF. In DNA form, the CDR3 reads TGTGCCATCAGTGAGTCGAGTACAGGGATTAGCAATCAGCCCCAGCATTTT.

The chain links TRBV7-6 to TRBJ2-7, with 7 bases identical to TRBD2. V shed 0 bases, J shed 1 base, and the junction held 6 bases outside the gene matches. Per the germline V gene, CDR1 is SGHVS and CDR2 is FNYEAQ. The CDR3 covers 16 residues. The CDR3 spells CASSLARGSSSYEQYF. In DNA form, the CDR3 reads TGTGCCAGCAGCTTAGCGCGGGGGTCGTCATCCTACGAGCAGTACTTC.

This chain connects TRBV10-1 to TRBJ2-7, with D possibly TRBD1 on 6 matching bases. CDR1 WNHNN and CDR2 SYGVQD come from the germline V gene (reference sequence). The CDR3 is made up of 15 amino acids. V lost 3 bases and J lost 3, with 15 bases in between. The CDR3 sequence is CASSDWAGAVYEQYF. CDR3 coding DNA: TGCGCCAGCAGTGATTGGGCAGGGGCGGTCTACGAGCAGTACTTC.

J is TRBJ1-2 and V is TRBV28; maybe TRBD1 (6 bases). From germline, CDR1 is MDHEN and CDR2 SYDVKM. The V gene lost 5 bases and the J gene lost 3 bases, with 19 bases spanning the gap. The CDR3 covers 16 residues. The CDR3 nucleotides are TGTGCCAGCAGTACACGCCCCCGGACAGAGTACTATGGCTACACCTTC. It is translated as CASSTRPRTEYYGYTF.

The rearrangement uses TRBV30 and TRBJ2-5; either TRBD1 or TRBD2 may supply D (5 bases each). The better agreement between TRBJ2-7 and the DNA end casts doubt on the J call. The CDR3 is 14 amino acids. CDR1 is GTSNPN and CDR2 is SVGIG in the germline V gene (reference sequence). CDR3 sequence: CAWSVGVRGGEQYF. As DNA, the CDR3 is TGTGCCTGGAGTGTAGGTGTCCGTGGGGGCGAGCAGTACTTC.

V gene TRBV13 combines with J gene TRBJ1-3; perhaps TRBD1 as D (6 bases). This CDR3 region has 17 residues. Trimming took off 7 bases at V and 0 bases at J, with 19 bases between the two ends. Germline-derived CDR1 and CDR2 are PRHDT and FYEKMQ (reference sequence). CDR3 loop: CASTEAIGQRSGNTIYF. The CDR3, as DNA: TGTGCCAGCACCGAGGCCATTGGACAGCGCTCTGGAAACACCATATATTTT.

This clone has more than one count but fewer than ten. J is TRBJ1-1 and V is TRBV5-5, with D unclear. This CDR3 is built from 13 residues. The V gene's germline CDR1 is SGHKS and CDR2 YYEKEE (reference sequence). The V end lost 5 bases, the J end lost 0 bases, and 8 bases lay between the germline ends. CDR3 sequence reads: CASSRTLNTEAFF. The CDR3 DNA follows: TGTGCCAGCAGTCGAACTCTGAACACTGAAGCTTTCTTT.

V is TRBV4-1 and J is TRBJ1-5; 9 bases map to TRBD1. Trimming cost V 4 bases and J 4 bases; bases outside gene matches: 5. This CDR3 has 15 amino acids. Germline V gene sequence: CDR1 MGHRA, CDR2 YSYEKL. This chain's CDR3 is CASSLSGTGNQPQHF. The CDR3 nucleotides are TGCGCCAGCAGCCTATCCGGGACAGGGAATCAGCCCCAGCATTTT.

This sequence joins TRBV28 and TRBJ1-5; 9 positions match TRBD1. The V segment lost 6 bases and the J segment 6 bases; nucleotides outside the gene matches: 6. In germline, CDR1 is MDHEN, CDR2 SYDVKM. The CDR3 runs to 14 residues. The CDR3 DNA is TGTGCCAGCAGGCCACAGGGGGCGATTCAGCCCCAGCATTTT. It specifies CASRPQGAIQPQHF.

J is TRBJ2-1 and V is TRBV2, with D perhaps matching TRBD2 (6 bases). Germline CDR1 is SNHLY and CDR2 is FYNNEI. The CDR3 contains 13 residues. V was clipped by 7 bases and J by 4 bases, with 11 bases between them. The CDR3 DNA reads TGTGCCAGCACGGCGGGGATATACAATGAGCAGTTCTTC. Its translation is CASTAGIYNEQFF. Supplemented by reference TRBV2 and TRBJ2-1, the full variable domain reads EPEVTQTPSHQVTQMGQEVILRCVPISNHLYFYWYRQILGQKVEFLVSFYNNEISEKSEIFDDQFSVERPDGSNFTLKIRSTKLEDSAMYFCASTAGIYNEQFFGPGTRLTVL.

This chain connects TRBV18 to TRBJ1-6; 9 bases fit TRBD1. The ends lost 2 bases at V and 10 bases at J; junction bases unmatched: 6. The CDR3 has 15 amino acids. Germline lookup yields CDR1 KGHSH and CDR2 LQKENI. The DNA of the CDR3 is TGTGCCAGCTCACCAAGGGACAGGGAAGGCTCACCCCTCCACTTT. Translating gives CASSPRDREGSPLHF.

This rearrangement joins TRBV10-3 to TRBJ2-7; weak D call: TRBD1 (5 bases). The CDR3 is made up of 12 amino acids. Germline V gives CDR1 ENHRY, CDR2 SYGVKD. V was cut by 4 bases and J by 6 bases, with 10 bases left in between. The CDR3 loop is CAISVWGGEQYF. Here the CDR3 DNA reads TGTGCCATCAGTGTGTGGGGCGGCGAGCAGTACTTC.